Shown below are 7 T cell receptor beta chains from a single sample sequenced in a study of blood T cell repertoires in COVID-19. The assay was immunoSEQ multiplex PCR, and TCRdb's table has in-frame clones only and misses some. There are some 240,000 clones in the sample; around 81% occur only once, and more than 7% lies in the top ten. Specimen: peripheral blood. These receptors were collected from an older woman with acute or convalescent COVID-19.

The rearrangement links TRBV7-2 to TRBJ2-5, with D possibly matching TRBD1 (5 bases). The V end lost 5 bases, the J end lost 5 bases, and 12 bases lay between the germline ends. Germline V gene sequence: CDR1 SGHTA, CDR2 FQGNSA. The CDR3 spans 13 residues. CDR3 nucleotide sequence: TGTGCCAGCAGCCCCCAGGGTCCGGAGACCCAGTACTTC. This codes for CASSPQGPETQYF.

The chain is built from TRBV3-1 (or the pseudogene TRBV3-2) and TRBJ1-6; 10 bases agree with TRBD1. CDR1 is LGHDT, CDR2 YNNKEL, per germline (reference sequence). The V and J ends lost 5 bases and 9 bases, in that order; junction bases with no gene match: 13. The CDR3 spans 17 residues. The chain's CDR3 is CASSKARPGQGSSPLHF. The CDR3 DNA sequence: TGTGCCAGCAGCAAGGCCCGCCCGGGACAGGGGAGTTCACCCCTCCACTTT.

The count of this clone is one. The CDR3 region is CATSGSGGAGTGELFF. The CDR3, as DNA: TGTGCCACCAGCGGTAGCGGGGGGGCCGGGACCGGGGAGCTGTTTTTT. The genes are TRBV15 and TRBJ2-2; TRBD2 matches at 11 bases. Per germline, CDR1 LNHNV and CDR2 YYDKDF (reference sequence). V lost 5 bases to trimming and J lost 5 bases; unmatched junction nucleotides: 7. The CDR3 has 16 amino acids.

The chain has TRBV19 and TRBJ2-1; 11 bases map to TRBD2. With V trimmed by 3 bases and J by 14 bases, 6 bases remained unmatched. The CDR3 runs to 13 residues. Germline values: CDR1 LNHDA, CDR2 SQIVND (reference sequence). The CDR3 DNA reads TGTGCCAGTAGTATGCTAGCGGGGGGAGTTGAGTTCTTC. Its protein is CASSMLAGGVEFF. Together with reference TRBV19 and TRBJ2-1, the CDR3 gives the full variable domain: DGGITQSPKYLFRKEGQNVTLSCEQNLNHDAMYWYRQDPGQGLRLIYYSQIVNDFQKGDIAEGYSVSREKKESFPLTVTSAQKNPTAFYLCASSMLAGGVEFFGPGTRLTVL.

This chain joins TRBV7-9 and TRBJ1-6; D not certain. Trimming cost V 2 bases and J 9 bases, with 8 bases left between them. Germline V gene lookup returns CDR1 SEHNR and CDR2 FQNEAQ (reference sequence). The CDR3 has 13 amino acids. CDR3 sequence: CASSLTAGSPLHF. CDR3 bases: TGTGCCAGCAGCTTAACTGCTGGTTCACCCCTCCACTTT. The entire variable domain, with the rest obtained from reference TRBV7-9 and TRBJ1-6, is as follows: DTGVSQNPRHKITKRGQNVTFRCDPISEHNRLYWYRQTLGQGPEFLTYFQNEAQLEKSRLLSDRFSAERPKGSFSTLEIQRTEQGDSAMYLCASSLTAGSPLHFGNGTRLTVT.

The V and J genes are TRBV27 and TRBJ2-3; 10 bases map to TRBD1. This CDR3 spans 14 amino acids. With 6 bases clipped from V and 5 bases from J, the junction kept 5 bases outside the gene matches. From germline, CDR1 is MNHEY and CDR2 SMNVEV (reference sequence). In DNA, the CDR3 is TGTGCCAGCAGCCGGGACAGGGGAAGAGATACGCAGTATTTT. Residues: CASSRDRGRDTQYF.

The chain joins TRBV4-1 to TRBJ2-3; maybe TRBD2 (6 bases). The germline V gene encodes CDR1 MGHRA and CDR2 YSYEKL. The V and J ends lost 4 bases and 5 bases respectively, with 22 bases between them. This CDR3 spans 17 amino acids. CDR3 region: CASSPTGRRVVRDTQYF. DNA for the CDR3: TGCGCCAGCAGCCCCACAGGCAGGAGGGTGGTCAGAGATACGCAGTATTTT.